These 20 T cell receptor beta chains came from one sample sequenced in a study of T cell responses to AZD1222 COVID-19 vaccine. The protocol was immunoSEQ multiplex PCR, while the TCRdb copy is restricted to in-frame clones and leaves out a portion. Among about 140,000 clones listed, more than 75% were seen once. The input for sequencing was peripheral blood, taken 28 days after the second AZD1222 dose. These receptors were collected from an adult who received the AZD1222 COVID-19 vaccine.

This clone was found once. J is TRBJ2-7 and V is TRBV11-2; D call uncertain. This CDR3 has 12 residues. The germline V gene encodes CDR1 SGHAT and CDR2 FQNNGV. Deletions cut 5 bases from V and 2 bases from J, with 7 bases between. CDR3 sequence reads: CASSPNPYEQYF. DNA of the CDR3: TGTGCCAGCAGCCCAAACCCCTACGAGCAGTACTTC. Full variable domain (missing parts from reference TRBV11-2 and TRBJ2-7): EAGVAQSPRYKIIEKRQSVAFWCNPISGHATLYWYQQILGQGPKLLIQFQNNGVVDDSQLPKDRFSAERLKGVDSTLKIQPAKLEDSAVYLCASSPNPYEQYFGPGTRLTVT.

The chain joins TRBV18 to TRBJ2-3; TRBD2 agrees at 12 bases. V lost 4 bases and J lost 0; bases outside the gene matches: 5. CDR3 length: 17 amino acids. CDR1 KGHSH and CDR2 LQKENI come from the germline V gene. The CDR3 sequence: CASSLRTSGASTDTQYF. For the CDR3, the DNA is TGTGCCAGCTCACTACGGACTAGCGGGGCTAGCACAGATACGCAGTATTTT.

This clone has only one observation. The V and J genes are TRBV6-2 or TRBV6-3 and TRBJ1-5, with TRBD1 as a possible D gene (5 bases). V was pared by 5 bases and J by 5 bases, with 10 bases between. Germline V CDR1 and CDR2: MNHEY, SVGEGT. There are 13 residues in the CDR3. The CDR3 protein is CASSRGVDQPQHF. In nucleotides, the CDR3 is TGTGCCAGCAGTCGAGGGGTGGATCAGCCCCAGCATTTT.

The chain recombines TRBV10-3 with TRBJ1-4; TRBD1 matches 7 bases. Germline CDR1 and CDR2: ENHRY and SYGVKD. Trimming cost V 3 bases and J 8 bases; bases outside gene matches: 12. The CDR3 consists of 16 residues. The CDR3 nucleotides are TGTGCCATCAGTGACCTCGGGACAGCTTTAGGAGAAAAACTGTTTTTT. Translating gives CAISDLGTALGEKLFF.

This rearrangement joins TRBV3-1 (or the pseudogene TRBV3-2) to TRBJ2-1, with D perhaps assigned TRBD1 or TRBD2 (5 bases each). CDR3 length equals 16 residues. Trimming removed 5 bases from V and 6 bases from J, with 20 bases in between. Germline CDR1 LGHDT, CDR2 YNNKEL (reference sequence). The CDR3: CASSKIDLRGTNEQFF. Here the CDR3 DNA reads TGTGCCAGCAGCAAGATAGACTTAAGAGGGACCAATGAGCAGTTCTTC.

This clone has a handful of counts. The V and J genes are TRBV6-2 or TRBV6-3 and TRBJ2-7; TRBD2 aligns across 8 bases. CDR1 is MNHEY, CDR2 SVGEGT, per germline. The CDR3 is made up of 16 amino acids. Trimming cost V 5 bases and J 6 bases; bases outside gene matches: 15. In DNA, the CDR3 is TGTGCCAGCAGTGTCGGGATCGGGACTAGGGCTCGCGAGCAGTACTTC. Its translation: CASSVGIGTRAREQYF.

V usage is TRBV30 and J usage is TRBJ1-5; D unresolved. Per the germline V gene, CDR1 is GTSNPN and CDR2 is SVGIG (reference sequence). The CDR3 extends over 15 amino acids. Between the trimmed V and J ends, which lost 0 bases and 4 bases, there was a span of 13 bases. The CDR3 region is CAWSVLGSENQPQHF. CDR3 nucleotides: TGTGCCTGGAGTGTACTCGGCAGCGAGAATCAGCCCCAGCATTTT.

This chain connects TRBV7-8 to TRBJ1-2; D gene unclear. The germline CDR1 and CDR2 sequences are SGHVS and FQNEAQ. With 1 base removed from V and 3 bases from J, the gap between germline ends came to 12 bases. This CDR3 is built from 15 residues. The CDR3: CASSLGVRVDYGYTF. DNA for the CDR3: TGTGCCAGCAGCTTAGGAGTAAGGGTGGACTATGGCTACACCTTC.

The chain recombines TRBV11-2 with TRBJ1-1, with D hard to call. Looked up from germline, CDR1 is SGHAT and CDR2 is FQNNGV. The CDR3 runs to 13 residues. With 4 bases removed from V and 0 bases from J, the gap between germline ends came to 6 bases. CDR3 residues: CASSSKMNTEAFF. CDR3 coding DNA: TGTGCCAGCAGCTCCAAGATGAACACTGAAGCTTTCTTT. The complete variable domain, with remaining parts taken from reference TRBV11-2 and TRBJ1-1, reads EAGVAQSPRYKIIEKRQSVAFWCNPISGHATLYWYQQILGQGPKLLIQFQNNGVVDDSQLPKDRFSAERLKGVDSTLKIQPAKLEDSAVYLCASSSKMNTEAFFGQGTRLTVV.

The chain joins TRBV28 to TRBJ2-1, with D maybe TRBD2 (5 bases). Per germline, CDR1 MDHEN and CDR2 SYDVKM. Trimming shortened V by 4 bases and J by 0 bases, and 13 bases separated the two germline ends. This CDR3 region has 16 residues. The CDR3 DNA sequence: TGTGCCAGCAGTTCGGACGGGATAAGCTCCTACAATGAGCAGTTCTTC. This gives the protein CASSSDGISSYNEQFF. The full variable domain, its missing parts supplied by reference TRBV28 and TRBJ2-1, is DVKVTQSSRYLVKRTGEKVFLECVQDMDHENMFWYRQDPGLGLRLIYFSYDVKMKEKGDIPEGYSVSREKKERFSLILESASTNQTSMYLCASSSDGISSYNEQFFGPGTRLTVL.

The J gene is TRBJ2-1, the V gene TRBV7-3, with 7 bases lining up with TRBD2. The V gene end was trimmed by 5 bases and the J gene end by 3 bases; junction bases not matched to a gene: 10. Germline values: CDR1 SGHTA, CDR2 FQGTGA. CDR3 length: 16 amino acids. The CDR3 loop reads CASSVGAGVGYNEQFF. Written as DNA, the CDR3 is TGTGCCAGCAGCGTAGGGGCGGGAGTCGGCTACAATGAGCAGTTCTTC.

This rearrangement joins TRBV7-9 to TRBJ1-5; a weak D match, TRBD1 (5 bases). The CDR3 has 13 residues. V lost 11 bases, J lost 5 bases, and 16 bases lay in between. The germline V gene encodes CDR1 SEHNR and CDR2 FQNEAQ (reference sequence). CDR3 nucleotides: TGTGCCTCGAGCAGGGTTGGGGATCAGCCCCAGCATTTT. Translation: CASSRVGDQPQHF.

This chain links TRBV28 with TRBJ1-2; 11 nucleotides agree with TRBD1. Looked up from germline, CDR1 is MDHEN and CDR2 is SYDVKM. The CDR3 covers 16 residues. Trimming removed 6 bases from V and 4 bases from J; junction bases left unmatched: 10. CDR3 DNA: TGTGCCAGCAGCCCGGGACAGGGGGTTTTCTCCTATGGCTACACCTTC. Translated, it gives CASSPGQGVFSYGYTF.

The V call is TRBV5-1, the J call TRBJ2-7; the D gene is possibly TRBD1 (6 bases). The CDR3 sequence is 13 residues long. Trimming removed 7 bases from V and 2 bases from J, with 13 bases in between. Per germline, CDR1 SGHRS and CDR2 YFSETQ. This CDR3 reads CASRDTNPYEQYF. The CDR3, as DNA: TGCGCCAGCCGGGACACCAATCCCTACGAGCAGTACTTC.

This sequence joins TRBV27 and TRBJ2-7; D is perhaps TRBD2 (6 bases). The CDR3 has 13 residues. CDR1 MNHEY and CDR2 SMNVEV come from the germline V gene (reference sequence). The ends were cut back, 6 bases at V and 3 bases at J, with 12 bases in the middle. This CDR3 reads CASRLADGYEQYF. For the CDR3, the DNA is TGTGCCAGCAGACTAGCCGACGGCTACGAGCAGTACTTC.

J is TRBJ1-5 and V is TRBV30; no clear D. Germline values: CDR1 GTSNPN, CDR2 SVGIG (reference sequence). The CDR3 is 13 residues long. V was clipped by 3 bases and J by 6 bases, with 12 bases between them. CDR3 nucleotides: TGTGCCTGGAGAGAAGGCCAAGGTCAGCCCCAGCATTTT. Its protein is CAWREGQGQPQHF.

The rearrangement links TRBV4-1 to TRBJ2-3, with 8 nucleotides matching TRBD2. CDR1 is MGHRA and CDR2 is YSYEKL in the germline V gene. Trimming cost V 4 bases and J 5 bases; bases outside gene matches: 5. The CDR3 covers 14 residues. The CDR3 DNA reads TGCGCCAGCAGCCCTCGCGGGGGGATAGATACGCAGTATTTT. Its protein product is CASSPRGGIDTQYF.

The chain recombines TRBV6-5 with TRBJ2-7, with D maybe TRBD2 (6 bases). V shed 6 bases and J shed 2 bases, with 17 bases lying between them. The germline gives CDR1 MNHEY, CDR2 SVGAGI. This CDR3 is built from 15 residues. The CDR3 nucleotides are TGTGCCAGCAGCCCATCCGGGACTGCTACCTACGAGCAGTACTTC. It is translated as CASSPSGTATYEQYF.

This sequence joins TRBV2 and TRBJ1-2; D is unclear. The CDR3 length is 12 residues. Germline V CDR1 and CDR2: SNHLY, FYNNEI. Trimming took 6 bases from V and 2 from J, leaving 7 bases between them. The CDR3 coding sequence is TGTGCCAGCAGGGGGTACAACTATGGCTACACCTTC. Protein: CASRGYNYGYTF.

This sequence joins TRBV30 and TRBJ1-2; no clear D gene. Trimming removed 3 bases at V and 3 bases at J, with 5 bases between. The CDR3 is 11 residues long. Germline V CDR1 and CDR2: GTSNPN, SVGIG (reference sequence). CDR3 in amino acids: CAWRPDYGYTF. CDR3 DNA sequence: TGTGCCTGGAGACCTGACTATGGCTACACCTTC.